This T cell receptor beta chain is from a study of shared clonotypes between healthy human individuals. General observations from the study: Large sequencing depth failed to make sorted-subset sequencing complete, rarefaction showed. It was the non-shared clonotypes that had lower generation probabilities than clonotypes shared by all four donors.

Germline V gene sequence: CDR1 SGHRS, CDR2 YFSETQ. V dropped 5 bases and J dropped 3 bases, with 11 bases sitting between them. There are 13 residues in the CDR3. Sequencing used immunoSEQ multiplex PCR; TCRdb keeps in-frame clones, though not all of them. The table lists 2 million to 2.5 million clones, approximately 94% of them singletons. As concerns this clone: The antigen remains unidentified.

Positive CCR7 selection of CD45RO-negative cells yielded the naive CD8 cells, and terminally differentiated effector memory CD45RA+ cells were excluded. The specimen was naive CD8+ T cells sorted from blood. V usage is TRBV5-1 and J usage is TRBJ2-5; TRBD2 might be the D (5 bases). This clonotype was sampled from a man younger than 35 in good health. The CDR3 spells CASSPEREETQYF. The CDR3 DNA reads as TGCGCCAGCAGTCCGGAGAGGGAAGAGACCCAGTACTTC.